One and the same sample provided the 3 T cell receptor beta chains below, sequenced in a study of cytomegalovirus exposure and HLA in healthy donors. The primer mix had 60 Vbeta and 13 Jbeta primers. Only in-frame clones appear in the TCRdb table, and some are missing; sequencing was by immunoSEQ multiplex PCR. The sample shows around 100,000 clones, more than 60% of them seen only once. Sequenced sample: PBMCs. The receptor set was obtained from a man aged 25 to 45 in good health and CMV-seronegative.

A note on this clone: This sample includes further DNA sequences coding for the same CDR3. V gene TRBV4-3 combines with J gene TRBJ2-3, with TRBD2 identical over 8 bases. Losses at the gene ends were 1 base for V and 3 bases for J; bases not matched to a gene: 6. Looked up from germline, CDR1 is LGHNA and CDR2 is YSLEER. This CDR3 is built from 16 residues. The CDR3 sequence is CASSQVGGGTTDTQYF. CDR3 nucleotide sequence: TGCGCCAGCAGCCAAGTCGGGGGGGGAACTACAGATACGCAGTATTTT.

The chain carries TRBV19 and TRBJ2-7, with 7 bases identical to TRBD1. Germline trimming cut 4 bases from V and 6 bases from J; bases unmatched to any gene: 9. This CDR3 is 14 amino acids long. Germline V gives CDR1 LNHDA, CDR2 SQIVND (reference sequence). The CDR3 loop reads CASSTLNRGTEQYF. CDR3 sequence (DNA): TGTGCCAGTAGTACCCTCAACAGGGGTACCGAGCAGTACTTC.

This chain connects TRBV30 to TRBJ1-6, with 8 bases matching TRBD1. Per germline, CDR1 GTSNPN and CDR2 SVGIG (reference sequence). V trimming: 2 bases; J trimming: 8 bases; junction bases outside the gene matches: 5. The CDR3 is made up of 14 amino acids. Here the CDR3 DNA reads TGTGCCTGGAGTCCGGGACAGGATTATTCACCCCTCCACTTT. It translates to CAWSPGQDYSPLHF.